The 27 T cell receptor beta chains in this list originate from one sample, sequenced in a study of T cells in Graves' hyperthyroidism and ophthalmopathy. TCR beta CDR3 regions were amplified from RNA transcripts. RT-PCR in the first round (using the HTBI primer set) targeted the TCR CDR3. Via MiXCR, TCRdb re-called the multiplex PCR reads, giving one row per CDR3 protein. The profile shows 400,000 to 550,000 distinct CDR3 sequences, around 22% of them singletons. Sequenced input: blood. The receptors derive from a woman aged 25 to 45 with Graves' ophthalmopathy.

In this sample, this clonotype turned up many times. The chain has TRBV6-1 and TRBJ2-7; 9 bases line up with TRBD1. V lost 2 bases and J lost 3; bases outside the gene matches: 5. The CDR3 length is 15 residues. Germline CDR1 reads MNHNS; CDR2 reads SASEGT. The CDR3 bases are TGTGCCAGCAGTGAAAAAGGGACAGGGAGCTACGAGCAGTACTTC. Its protein product is CASSEKGTGSYEQYF.

The sample holds a few counts of this clonotype. This sequence joins TRBV4-1 and TRBJ2-7; a weak D match, TRBD1 (7 bases). The germline V gene has CDR1 MGHRA and CDR2 YSYEKL. This CDR3 comprises 17 residues. Between the trimmed V and J ends, which lost 0 bases and 2 bases, there was a span of 17 bases. The CDR3 DNA reads as TGCGCCAGCAGCCAAGATCGCGGGACAGTGAGGACCTACGAGCAGTACTTC. Its translation is CASSQDRGTVRTYEQYF.

This clonotype was detected ten times or more. The rearrangement links TRBV12-3 or TRBV12-4 to TRBJ1-1; D not resolved. This CDR3 is 14 amino acids long. V lost 6 bases to trimming and J lost 5 bases, with 16 bases between them. The chain's CDR3 is CASRLLTLGTEAFF. The DNA for the CDR3 is TGTGCCAGCAGGCTTTTAACCCTAGGTACTGAAGCTTTCTTT.

The V call is TRBV6-2 or TRBV6-3, the J call TRBJ1-2, with D possibly being TRBD1 (5 bases). V was pared by 6 bases and J by 0 bases, with 14 bases between. There are 15 residues in the CDR3. Germline V gives CDR1 MNHEY, CDR2 SVGEGT. The CDR3 sequence: CASRSTGRANYGYTF. In nucleotides, the CDR3 is TGTGCCAGCAGATCAACAGGCCGAGCTAACTATGGCTACACCTTC.

The rearrangement joins TRBV11-3 to TRBJ2-7; TRBD1 matches 7 bases. Per the germline V gene, CDR1 is SGHNT and CDR2 is YENEEA. The J segment lost 3 bases and the V segment lost 1 base, leaving 3 bases of the junction unmatched. This CDR3 region has 14 residues. The CDR3 spells CASSLAGQDYEQYF. The CDR3 DNA follows: TGTGCCAGCAGCTTAGCCGGACAGGACTACGAGCAGTACTTC.

This clonotype was detected ten times or more. The rearrangement joins TRBV5-1 to TRBJ1-2; the D gene is possibly TRBD1 (6 bases). Germline V gene sequence: CDR1 SGHRS, CDR2 YFSETQ. V was trimmed by 0 bases and J by 8 bases, leaving 17 bases between them. The CDR3 runs 15 residues. The CDR3: CASSLGQVEWDGYTF. CDR3 nucleotides: TGCGCCAGCAGCTTGGGACAGGTGGAATGGGACGGCTACACCTTC.

This rearrangement joins TRBV12-3 or TRBV12-4 to TRBJ1-1, with 7 positions matching TRBD1. CDR3 length equals 13 residues. V lost 5 bases to trimming and J lost 5 bases; unmatched junction nucleotides: 5. As DNA, the CDR3 is TGTGCCAGCAGTGCCCGACAGGGAACTGAAGCTTTCTTT. Translation: CASSARQGTEAFF.

Many counts were recorded for this clonotype. V gene TRBV7-8 combines with J gene TRBJ1-3, with D perhaps TRBD1 (5 bases). This CDR3 has 14 residues. From germline, CDR1 is SGHVS and CDR2 FQNEAQ. V was clipped by 1 base and J by 8 bases, with 12 bases between them. Written as DNA, the CDR3 is TGTGCCAGCAGCTTAGGAGGGCAGACAGACACCATATATTTT. It codes for CASSLGGQTDTIYF. Drawing the rest from reference TRBV7-8 and TRBJ1-3, the complete variable domain is GAGVSQSPRYKVAKRGQDVALRCDPISGHVSLFWYQQALGQGPEFLTYFQNEAQLDKSGLPSDRFFAERPEGSVSTLKIQRTQQEDSAVYLCASSLGGQTDTIYFGEGSWLTVV.

There are many counts of this clonotype. V gene TRBV7-8 combines with J gene TRBJ1-2; the match to TRBD1 covers 7 bases. The CDR3 length is 15 residues. The ends lost 3 bases at V and 5 bases at J; junction bases unmatched: 9. The germline V gene encodes CDR1 SGHVS and CDR2 FQNEAQ. CDR3 in DNA: TGTGCCAGCAGCTTCGAGGGGGCGTCCACGTATGGCTACACCTTC. This gives the protein CASSFEGASTYGYTF.

The sample holds a few counts of this clonotype. This chain links TRBV6-1 with TRBJ2-7; D is unclear. CDR1 is MNHNS and CDR2 is SASEGT in the germline V gene. This CDR3 is 15 amino acids long. V lost 2 bases and J 2 bases, leaving 13 bases between the germline ends. The CDR3 DNA follows: TGTGCCAGCAGTGAATTCCGCCAGTTTCCCTACGAGCAGTACTTC. Its translation is CASSEFRQFPYEQYF.

This clonotype was seen repeatedly, ten times or more. The chain links TRBV6-2 or TRBV6-3 to TRBJ2-5, with TRBD1 as a possible D gene (5 bases). The CDR3 consists of 13 residues. Trimming took off 6 bases at V and 4 bases at J, with 12 bases between the two ends. The germline V gene has CDR1 MNHEY and CDR2 SVGEGT. CDR3 loop: CASSPTEVETQYF. Here the CDR3 DNA reads TGTGCCAGCAGCCCGACAGAGGTAGAGACCCAGTACTTC.

In its sample, this clonotype was seen many times. The rearrangement joins TRBV5-1 to TRBJ2-7; TRBD1 aligns across 9 bases. Per the germline V gene, CDR1 is SGHRS and CDR2 is YFSETQ. This CDR3 is built from 15 residues. The trim removed 1 base at V and 2 bases at J, leaving 4 bases unmatched. DNA of the CDR3: TGCGCCAGCAGCTTGTCCGGGACAGGGCCCTACGAGCAGTACTTC. This encodes CASSLSGTGPYEQYF. The variable domain in full, with the rest retrieved from reference TRBV5-1 and TRBJ2-7, is KAGVTQTPRYLIKTRGQQVTLSCSPISGHRSVSWYQQTPGQGLQFLFEYFSETQRNKGNFPGRFSGRQFSNSRSEMNVSTLELGDSALYLCASSLSGTGPYEQYFGPGTRLTVT.

The sample holds a few counts of this clonotype. J is TRBJ1-2 and V is TRBV11-2, with 8 bases that match TRBD1. Germline V gene sequence: CDR1 SGHAT, CDR2 FQNNGV. With 5 bases clipped from V and 8 bases from J, the junction kept 10 bases outside the gene matches. The length of the CDR3 is 14 residues. CDR3 loop: CASSPDPGGRGYTF. The CDR3 DNA follows: TGTGCCAGCAGCCCAGATCCAGGGGGCAGGGGCTACACCTTC.

This clonotype has a count of ten or more. CDR3 region: CASSLSAGTIYEQYF. CDR3 nucleotides: TGTGCCAGCAGCTTGAGCGCAGGGACAATCTACGAGCAGTACTTC. V gene TRBV5-5 combines with J gene TRBJ2-7; D may be TRBD1 (6 bases). Per the germline V gene, CDR1 is SGHKS and CDR2 is YYEKEE (reference sequence). The CDR3 sequence is 15 residues long. Trimming removed 1 base at V and 3 bases at J, with 14 bases between.

The table lists this clonotype with many counts. This chain joins TRBV15 and TRBJ1-1; 11 bases fit TRBD1. The CDR3 is 15 amino acids. Trimming took 2 bases from V and 9 from J; bases not matched to a gene: 8. CDR1 and CDR2 (germline): LNHNV, YYDKDF (reference sequence). The CDR3 spells CATSRPGQGVVQAFF. The CDR3 nucleotides read TGTGCCACCAGCAGACCGGGACAGGGGGTGGTACAAGCTTTCTTT.

Many counts were recorded for this clonotype. The chain recombines TRBV11-2 with TRBJ2-7; TRBD1 aligns across 8 bases. J lost 9 bases, V lost 0 bases, and 7 bases had no gene match. Germline CDR1 reads SGHAT; CDR2 reads FQNNGV. The CDR3 covers 14 residues. The CDR3 protein is CASSLEPGGVGQYF. In DNA form, the CDR3 reads TGTGCCAGCAGCTTAGAGCCAGGGGGCGTGGGGCAGTACTTC.

This chain joins TRBV27 and TRBJ2-2, with a tentative D call TRBD1 (6 bases). The V gene's germline CDR1 is MNHEY and CDR2 SMNVEV (reference sequence). Trimming pared 5 bases from V and 4 bases from J, leaving 23 bases between. The CDR3 has 18 amino acids. CDR3 loop: CASSPHLQGPRGTGELFF. The CDR3 bases are TGTGCCAGCAGTCCCCACTTACAGGGACCTCGTGGCACCGGGGAGCTGTTTTTT.

The chain couples TRBV28 to TRBJ1-6; tentatively, D is TRBD1 (6 bases). The V gene's germline CDR1 is MDHEN and CDR2 SYDVKM. Trimming pared 6 bases from V and 7 bases from J, leaving 10 bases between. The CDR3 length is 13 residues. CDR3 nucleotides: TGTGCCAGCAGAATGACAGGAAATTCACCCCTCCACTTT. Its translation is CASRMTGNSPLHF.

The chain couples TRBV28 to TRBJ2-7; possible D gene TRBD2, 5 bases. In germline, CDR1 is MDHEN, CDR2 SYDVKM. CDR3 length equals 12 residues. Trimming cost V 9 bases and J 0 bases, with 9 bases left between them. The CDR3 sequence is CASGELSYEQYF. Written as DNA, the CDR3 is TGTGCCAGTGGGGAGCTCTCCTACGAGCAGTACTTC.

The table lists this clonotype with many counts. The V call is TRBV4-2, the J call TRBJ2-5, with 8 bases that match TRBD2. The trim removed 1 base at V and 5 bases at J, leaving 3 bases unmatched. There are 14 residues in the CDR3. The germline V gene has CDR1 LGHNA and CDR2 YNFKEQ. The CDR3 loop is CASSQASGLETQYF. The DNA of the CDR3 is TGTGCCAGCAGCCAAGCTAGCGGGCTCGAGACCCAGTACTTC.

Comment on this clonotype: Possible read error: a much larger clone is one base away. The chain couples TRBV7-2 to TRBJ1-2; D call uncertain. The V gene lost 2 bases and the J gene lost 5 bases, with 9 bases spanning the gap. Germline V CDR1 and CDR2: SGHTA, FQGNSA. CDR3 length equals 13 residues. The CDR3 is CASSLQEIYGYTF. The DNA for the CDR3 is TGTGCCAGCAGCTTACAGGAGATATATGGCTACACCTTC.

This clonotype was observed at least ten times. The J gene is TRBJ2-7, the V gene TRBV30; D remains unclear. The germline CDR1 and CDR2 sequences are GTSNPN and SVGIG (reference sequence). V shed 2 bases and J shed 2 bases, with 13 bases lying between them. This CDR3 is 14 amino acids long. This CDR3 is CAWSPGWETYEQYF. As DNA, the CDR3 is TGTGCCTGGAGTCCAGGATGGGAAACCTACGAGCAGTACTTC.

The sample holds many counts of this clonotype. This chain links TRBV6-1 with TRBJ2-2, with no clear D. The V and J ends lost 1 base and 5 bases respectively, with 14 bases between them. Germline CDR1 and CDR2: MNHNS and SASEGT. This CDR3 is built from 16 residues. The CDR3 protein is CASSEVSDFETGELFF. Here the CDR3 DNA reads TGTGCCAGCAGTGAAGTCTCAGACTTTGAAACCGGGGAGCTGTTTTTT.

The genes are TRBV7-3 and TRBJ1-1; no reliable D call. The CDR3 is 15 residues long. V lost 2 bases and J 0 bases, leaving 10 bases between the germline ends. Germline loops: CDR1 SGHTA, CDR2 FQGTGA. CDR3 sequence reads: CASSLFGNMNTEAFF. CDR3 sequence (DNA): TGTGCCAGCAGCTTATTTGGGAACATGAACACTGAAGCTTTCTTT.

The chain joins TRBV2 to TRBJ2-7, with no clear D. Deletions cut 2 bases from V and 3 bases from J, with 20 bases between. The CDR3 loop spans 17 amino acids. The V gene's germline CDR1 is SNHLY and CDR2 FYNNEI. The CDR3 region is CASSERTGPLVNYEQYF. CDR3 DNA sequence: TGTGCCAGCAGTGAAAGGACCGGACCCCTTGTGAACTACGAGCAGTACTTC.

This clonotype has a handful of counts. This rearrangement joins TRBV4-1 to TRBJ2-5; 8 nucleotides line up with TRBD2. V lost 3 bases to trimming and J lost 1 base; unmatched junction nucleotides: 4. CDR3 length equals 15 residues. From germline, CDR1 is MGHRA and CDR2 YSYEKL. CDR3 sequence reads: CASSQVTSGQETQYF. The CDR3 DNA is TGCGCCAGCAGCCAGGTCACTAGCGGCCAAGAGACCCAGTACTTC.

The chain links TRBV6-5 to TRBJ2-7, with D unresolved. The CDR3 contains 12 residues. CDR1 is MNHEY and CDR2 is SVGAGI in the germline V gene. Trimming stripped 2 bases from V and 5 bases from J, with 7 bases between. CDR3 bases: TGTGCCAGCAGTTACGTCGTGGACGAGCAGTACTTC. Translation: CASSYVVDEQYF.